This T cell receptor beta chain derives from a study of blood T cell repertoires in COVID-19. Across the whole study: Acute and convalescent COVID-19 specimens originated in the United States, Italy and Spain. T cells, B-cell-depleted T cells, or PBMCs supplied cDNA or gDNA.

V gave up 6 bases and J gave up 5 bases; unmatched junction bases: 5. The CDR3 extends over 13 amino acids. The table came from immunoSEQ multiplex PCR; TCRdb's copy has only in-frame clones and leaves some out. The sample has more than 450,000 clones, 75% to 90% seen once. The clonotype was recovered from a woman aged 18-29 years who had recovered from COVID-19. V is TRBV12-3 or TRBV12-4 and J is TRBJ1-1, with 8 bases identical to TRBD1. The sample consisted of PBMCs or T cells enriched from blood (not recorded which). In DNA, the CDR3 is TGTGCCAGCAGCCGGGACAGGAGAACTGAAGCTTTCTTT. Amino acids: CASSRDRRTEAFF.